Presented here are 30 T cell receptor beta chains from one specimen sequenced in a study of blood T cells in healthy people across ages (dated by TCRdb to 2014 to 2015). Libraries were prepared through 5' RACE. A second PCR of about 6 to 12 cycles was run with a J-beta primer mix and a sample-barcoded 5' primer. The public reads were reprocessed in TCRdb via fastp at Q25 and MiXCR, keeping in-frame beta chains. Rows are combined by CDR3 protein, so each entry shows the most common genes and DNA. The sample table lists 1.5 million to 2 million distinct CDR3 sequences, around 40% of them with a count of one. The top ten clones comprise around 23% of the sample. The material sequenced was blood. The source of these receptors is a human donor in good health.

J is TRBJ2-5 and V is TRBV4-1; no definite D call. The V and J ends lost 1 base and 2 bases respectively, with 11 bases between them. The CDR3 has 15 residues. Germline V gives CDR1 MGHRA, CDR2 YSYEKL. The CDR3: CASSQVLGSQETQYF. In DNA form, the CDR3 reads TGCGCCAGCAGCCAAGTCTTAGGTAGTCAAGAGACCCAGTACTTC.

This clonotype was observed a handful of times. The chain has TRBV2 and TRBJ2-5; tentatively, D is TRBD2 (5 bases). This CDR3 comprises 14 residues. V shed 5 bases and J shed 5 bases, with 15 bases lying between them. Germline CDR1 reads SNHLY; CDR2 reads FYNNEI. The CDR3 DNA sequence: TGTGCCAGCAGTCCGGGATCACGGGTGGAGACCCAGTACTTC. Protein: CASSPGSRVETQYF.

Only a few counts were recorded for this clonotype. V is TRBV7-2 and J is TRBJ2-7, with 7 nucleotides matching TRBD1. The CDR3 is made up of 16 amino acids. J gave up 2 bases and V 1 base, and 8 bases lay outside the gene matches. Germline CDR1 and CDR2: SGHTA and FQGNSA. As DNA, the CDR3 is TGTGCCAGCAGCTTAGTCGGGACAGATACCACCTACGAGCAGTACTTC. This translates into CASSLVGTDTTYEQYF.

The table lists this clonotype with a count of one. The gene calls are TRBV20-1 and TRBJ2-7; possibly TRBD1 or TRBD2 for D (6 bases each). This CDR3 is built from 16 residues. V was pared by 0 bases and J by 2 bases, with 17 bases between. CDR1 and CDR2 (germline): DFQATT, SNEGSKA (reference sequence). CDR3: CSARDRGKQGPYEQYF. The DNA of the CDR3 is TGCAGTGCTAGAGATCGGGGGAAACAGGGACCCTACGAGCAGTACTTC.

The chain is built from TRBV4-2 and TRBJ2-2; D may be TRBD1 or TRBD2 (5 bases each). The CDR3 covers 17 residues. Trimming cost V 0 bases and J 7 bases, with 18 bases left between them. Looked up from germline, CDR1 is LGHNA and CDR2 is YNFKEQ. Here the CDR3 DNA reads TGTGCCAGCAGCCAAGATCGAGTCGGGACGCCCGGCGGGGAGCTGTTTTTT. Translating gives CASSQDRVGTPGGELFF.

As concerns this clonotype: Its ends do not fully match the called genes, so a read error is possible. The V and J genes are TRBV5-4 and TRBJ2-6; 7 nucleotides agree with TRBD1. Per germline, CDR1 SGHNT and CDR2 YYREEE (reference sequence). The CDR3 loop spans 15 amino acids. CDR3 amino acids: CASSLRGLGADVLTF. For the CDR3, the DNA is TGTGCCAGCAGCTTGAGGGGGCTAGGGGCCGACGTCCTGACTTTC.

The chain combines TRBV10-3 with TRBJ1-5; D is unresolved. The CDR3 sequence is 12 residues long. V lost 10 bases and J 3 bases, leaving 10 bases between the germline ends. The germline V gene has CDR1 ENHRY and CDR2 SYGVKD. CDR3 DNA: TGTGCCACTTCAGGTATCAATCAGCCCCAGCATTTT. This translates into CATSGINQPQHF.

This clonotype was counted only a few times. The chain recombines TRBV10-3 with TRBJ2-5; D gene ambiguous. The CDR3 extends over 11 amino acids. CDR1 is ENHRY and CDR2 is SYGVKD in the germline V gene. Trimming removed 11 bases from V and 5 bases from J, with 12 bases in between. CDR3 amino acids: CAAAVGETQYF. The CDR3 nucleotides read TGTGCCGCCGCAGTCGGTGAGACCCAGTACTTC.

J is TRBJ2-5 and V is TRBV10-3, with D hard to call. The germline gives CDR1 ENHRY, CDR2 SYGVKD. Trimming stripped 8 bases from V and 1 base from J, with 11 bases between. There are 13 residues in the CDR3. The CDR3 spells CAIGGAVQETQYF. The CDR3 region has the DNA TGTGCCATCGGCGGCGCAGTCCAAGAGACCCAGTACTTC.

The chain combines TRBV6-2 or TRBV6-3 with TRBJ1-2, with TRBD1 matching 8 bases. V trimming: 11 bases; J trimming: 6 bases; junction bases outside the gene matches: 17. There are 15 residues in the CDR3. Germline V gene lookup returns CDR1 MNHEY and CDR2 SVGEGT. The DNA for the CDR3 is TGTGCCGCCTATTTTTCCGGGACAGGTGTTAATGGCTACACCTTC. It yields the protein CAAYFSGTGVNGYTF.

This clonotype was found a few times. V and J are TRBV7-2 and TRBJ2-3; 9 bases map to TRBD2. The CDR3 has 16 residues. The J segment lost 3 bases and the V segment lost 5 bases, leaving 9 bases of the junction unmatched. The germline V gene has CDR1 SGHTA and CDR2 FQGNSA. CDR3 sequence: CASSPGAGGLTDTQYF. CDR3 DNA sequence: TGTGCCAGCAGCCCAGGGGCGGGGGGGTTAACAGATACGCAGTATTTT.

As for this clonotype: At one end the junction does not follow the germline gene, possibly because of a read error. V usage is TRBV4-1 and J usage is TRBJ2-4; the match to TRBD1 covers 7 bases. The J call may be incorrect, as the DNA end agrees better with TRBJ2-7. CDR1 is MGHRA and CDR2 is YSYEKL in the germline V gene. This CDR3 has 17 residues. The CDR3 DNA reads TGCGCCAGCGGCCAAGAGTTTCCCAGGGGGATCATCTACGAGCAGTACTTC. Amino acid sequence: CASGQEFPRGIIYEQYF.

This chain joins TRBV5-1 and TRBJ2-7; 11 positions agree with TRBD2. The J call may be wrong; the DNA end is better matched by TRBJ2-5. CDR3 length: 15 residues. Germline V lookup: CDR1 SGHRS, CDR2 YFSETQ. In DNA, the CDR3 is TGCGCCAGCAGCTATCCTAGCGGGGGGCAAGAGACCCAGTACTTC. This translates into CASSYPSGGQETQYF.

This clonotype was counted only a few times. The chain links TRBV3-1 to TRBJ2-5; 9 bases are shared with TRBD1. Trimming at V came to 3 bases and at J to 4 bases, leaving 15 bases not matched to a gene. Germline V gene data show CDR1 as LGHDT and CDR2 as YNNKEL (reference sequence). The CDR3 extends over 18 amino acids. CDR3 DNA sequence: TGTGCCAGCAGCCAGGTGGGGACGGACAGGGGAGGCGCAGAGACCCAGTACTTC. This encodes CASSQVGTDRGGAETQYF.

About this clonotype itself: The junction departs from the called germline gene at one end, perhaps through a read error. The chain employs TRBV6-6 and TRBJ1-1; D is undetermined. CDR3 length equals 15 residues. CDR1 and CDR2 (germline): MNHNY, SVGAGI (reference sequence). The CDR3 coding sequence is TGTGCCAGCAGTTACTATCGGGAGGTGAACACTGAAGCTTTCTTC. Its protein product is CASSYYREVNTEAFF.

This clonotype was seen more than once but under ten times. The chain links TRBV4-2 to TRBJ2-5; D is unresolved. This CDR3 contains 14 residues. Trimming removed 1 base from V and 2 bases from J, with 8 bases in between. Germline loops: CDR1 LGHNA, CDR2 YNFKEQ. In DNA, the CDR3 is TGTGCCAGCAGCCAAGGTGGAGAACAAGAGACCCAGTACTTC. Residues: CASSQGGEQETQYF.

Only a few counts were recorded for this clonotype. The chain joins TRBV5-1 to TRBJ2-7; 8 positions agree with TRBD2. CDR1 and CDR2 from the germline V gene are SGHRS and YFSETQ. Trimming cost V 4 bases and J 6 bases; bases outside gene matches: 6. The CDR3 sequence is 13 residues long. The CDR3 here is CASSPVGGAEQYF. CDR3 sequence (DNA): TGCGCCAGCAGCCCCGTCGGGGGGGCCGAGCAGTACTTC. Complete variable domain (other parts from reference TRBV5-1 and TRBJ2-7): KAGVTQTPRYLIKTRGQQVTLSCSPISGHRSVSWYQQTPGQGLQFLFEYFSETQRNKGNFPGRFSGRQFSNSRSEMNVSTLELGDSALYLCASSPVGGAEQYFGPGTRLTVT.

The V call is TRBV6-2 or TRBV6-3, the J call TRBJ1-5, with D unresolved. This CDR3 comprises 13 residues. Between the trimmed V and J ends, which lost 6 bases and 7 bases, there was a span of 13 bases. Germline CDR1 reads MNHEY; CDR2 reads SVGEGT. Written as DNA, the CDR3 is TGTGCCAGCAGGACCATATCCCAACAGCCCCAGCATTTT. This gives the protein CASRTISQQPQHF.

This clonotype was counted between two and nine times. The gene calls are TRBV20-1 and TRBJ2-1; 8 bases align to TRBD1. Germline CDR1 and CDR2: DFQATT and SNEGSKA (reference sequence). V lost 5 bases and J lost 8; bases outside the gene matches: 5. The CDR3 is 12 residues long. In DNA, the CDR3 is TGCAGTGCTTTTGGACAGGGTTATGAGCAGTTCTTC. As protein: CSAFGQGYEQFF.

The chain carries TRBV2 and TRBJ2-7, with unresolved D. Germline loops: CDR1 SNHLY, CDR2 FYNNEI. The V and J ends lost 7 bases and 2 bases respectively, with 6 bases between them. CDR3 length: 11 residues. The CDR3 reads CASKPTYEQYF. In nucleotides, the CDR3 is TGTGCCAGCAAACCAACCTACGAGCAGTACTTC.

The V call is TRBV4-1, the J call TRBJ1-1; D gene unclear. V lost 1 base to trimming and J lost 5 bases, with 11 bases between them. The V gene's germline CDR1 is MGHRA and CDR2 YSYEKL. CDR3 length: 14 residues. DNA for the CDR3: TGCGCCAGCAGCCAAGGGTTAGTCCAAACTGAAGCTTTCTTT. Translated, it gives CASSQGLVQTEAFF.

V and J are TRBV13 and TRBJ2-4; no clear D gene. The germline V gene encodes CDR1 PRHDT and CDR2 FYEKMQ (reference sequence). The CDR3 sequence is 13 residues long. The V end was cut by 0 bases, the J end by 8 bases, with 8 bases between. CDR3 protein: CASSLGSQHIQYF. The CDR3 DNA sequence: TGTGCCAGCAGCTTAGGGTCCCAACACATTCAGTACTTC. Combining the CDR3 with reference TRBV13 and TRBJ2-4 gives the whole variable domain AAGVIQSPRHLIKEKRETATLKCYPIPRHDTVYWYQQGPGQDPQFLISFYEKMQSDKGSIPDRFSAQQFSDYHSELNMSSLELGDSALYFCASSLGSQHIQYFGAGTRLSVL.

This sequence joins TRBV11-2 and TRBJ1-2, with 7 bases identical to TRBD1. Germline V lookup: CDR1 SGHAT, CDR2 FQNNGV. The CDR3 has 12 residues. The V segment lost 5 bases and the J segment 7 bases; nucleotides outside the gene matches: 4. The CDR3 DNA follows: TGTGCCAGCAGCGACAGGGCTCTTGGCTACACCTTC. Protein sequence: CASSDRALGYTF.

V usage is TRBV7-2 and J usage is TRBJ2-3; 8 nucleotides match TRBD2. Germline lookup yields CDR1 SGHTA and CDR2 FQGNSA. The CDR3 spans 15 residues. V lost 7 bases and J lost 6; bases outside the gene matches: 12. Here the CDR3 DNA reads TGTGCCAGCACCCTTAGCGGGGACGCAGGGGATACGCAGTATTTT. It is translated as CASTLSGDAGDTQYF.

This sequence joins TRBV5-1 and TRBJ2-7; 12 nucleotides align to TRBD2. V was pared by 4 bases and J by 6 bases, with 2 bases of the junction left unmatched. The CDR3 totals 13 residues. The germline V gene has CDR1 SGHRS and CDR2 YFSETQ. The DNA of the CDR3 is TGCGCCAGCAGCGTACTAGCGGGGGGCGAGCAGTACTTC. Its protein product is CASSVLAGGEQYF.

V usage is TRBV5-1 and J usage is TRBJ2-1, with unresolved D. This CDR3 has 15 amino acids. The V gene lost 3 bases and the J gene lost 6 bases, with 16 bases spanning the gap. Germline V gene lookup returns CDR1 SGHRS and CDR2 YFSETQ. CDR3 loop: CASSYSLGESNEQFF. Here the CDR3 DNA reads TGCGCCAGCAGCTACTCCTTGGGTGAGAGCAATGAGCAGTTCTTC.

This sequence joins TRBV7-2 and TRBJ1-2, with a weak D call TRBD1 (5 bases). This CDR3 spans 15 amino acids. CDR1 SGHTA and CDR2 FQGNSA come from the germline V gene. Trimming removed 5 bases from V and 5 bases from J, with 18 bases in between. CDR3 residues: CASSLVGGRSYGYTF. CDR3 sequence (DNA): TGTGCCAGCAGCCTAGTCGGGGGACGGTCATATGGCTACACCTTC.

This chain joins TRBV6-2 or TRBV6-3 and TRBJ2-7; TRBD1 or TRBD2 may be the D gene (5 bases each). The J call may be mistaken, given a closer DNA end match to TRBJ2-1. Germline V gene data show CDR1 as MNHEY and CDR2 as SVGEGT. The CDR3 runs 15 residues. This CDR3 is CASRLWDLSSYEQFF. In DNA, the CDR3 is TGTGCCAGCCGCCTCTGGGACCTGAGCTCCTACGAGCAGTTCTTC.

This rearrangement joins TRBV24-1 to TRBJ2-1; no reliable D call. CDR1 is KGHDR and CDR2 is SFDVKD in the germline V gene. The CDR3 runs 13 residues. V lost 5 bases to trimming and J lost 7 bases, with 11 bases between them. This chain's CDR3 is CATSVVELNEQFF. The DNA of the CDR3 is TGTGCCACCAGTGTTGTGGAATTAAATGAGCAGTTCTTC.

The gene calls are TRBV27 and TRBJ2-1, with no clear D. V was cut by 5 bases and J by 6 bases, with 8 bases left in between. Per germline, CDR1 MNHEY and CDR2 SMNVEV (reference sequence). This CDR3 has 12 residues. CDR3 loop: CASSPSANEQFF. The CDR3, as DNA: TGTGCCAGCAGTCCCTCCGCCAATGAGCAGTTCTTC.